The clone carrying this T cell receptor (beta chain) was detected a few times. This specimen comes from a study of blood T cell repertoires in COVID-19. Study-wide background: Collection of acute and convalescent COVID-19 samples took place in the United States, Italy and Spain.

Methods used by the authors: Cell counts per sample came from amplifying reference gene primers. Repertoires were generated with immunoSEQ multiplex PCR, while TCRdb's copy carries only in-frame clones and drops some. Clone size and the V and J calls come from that table; the DNA yielded D and trimming. The table lists 85,000 to 120,000 clones, more than 80% of them singletons. This TCR was recovered from a human donor in a cohort sampled during active COVID-19. Sequencing was done on a sample of peripheral blood.

The CDR3 here is CASSKGQDYGYTF. The CDR3 nucleotides read TGTGCCAGCAGCAAGGGACAGGACTATGGCTACACCTTC. The V gene is TRBV11-3, the J gene TRBJ1-2, with 8 bases identical to TRBD1. Germline V lookup: CDR1 SGHNT, CDR2 YENEEA. CDR3 size: 13 residues. The V gene end was trimmed by 5 bases and the J gene end by 3 bases; junction bases not matched to a gene: 2.